The rows below give T cell receptor beta chains drawn from one sample of a study of cytomegalovirus exposure and HLA in healthy donors. Only in-frame clones appear in the TCRdb table, and some are missing; sequencing was by immunoSEQ multiplex PCR. Of approximately 220,000 clones in the sample, 75% to 90% were seen once. The sample was PBMCs. These receptors originate from a boy younger than 10 in good health and CMV-seronegative. Both conserved end residues are part of each CDR3. Each record gives: J gene, D gene, V gene, clone size, CDR3 protein, CDR3 DNA. A D gene is named only where the DNA matches it firmly. Not every row has a clone size; where given, it reads once, few, many or a size class.

J: TRBJ1-5
D: .
V: TRBV2
size: few
CDR3: CASSPPRRDQPQHF
DNA: TGTGCCAGCAGTCCCCCGAGGAGAGATCAGCCCCAGCATTTT

J: TRBJ2-5
D: .
V: TRBV14
size: .
CDR3: CASSQEEETQYF
DNA: TGTGCCAGCAGCCAAGAGGAGGAGACCCAGTACTTC

J: TRBJ1-2
D: .
V: TRBV4-2
size: .
CDR3: CASSQGDTTSYGYTF
DNA: TGTGCCAGCAGCCAGGGAGACACCACTTCTTATGGCTACACCTTC

J: TRBJ1-6
D: TRBD1
V: TRBV18
size: .
CDR3: CASSLQIRGESSPLHF
DNA: TGTGCCAGCTCACTACAGATCAGGGGGGAGAGTTCACCCCTCCACTTT

J: TRBJ2-7
D: TRBD1
V: TRBV4-2
size: .
CDR3: CASSPSGTGPYEQYF
DNA: TGTGCCAGCAGCCCGAGCGGGACAGGGCCCTACGAGCAGTACTTC

J: TRBJ2-7
D: .
V: TRBV14
size: .
CDR3: CASSRITAGSYEQYF
DNA: TGTGCCAGCAGCCGAATTACAGCCGGCTCCTACGAGCAGTACTTC

J: TRBJ1-2
D: .
V: TRBV7-2
size: once
CDR3: CASSLERSGYTF
DNA: TGTGCCAGCAGCTTAGAAAGGAGCGGCTACACCTTC

J: TRBJ1-5
D: TRBD1
V: TRBV30
size: .
CDR3: CALDRDSNQPQHF
DNA: TGTGCCTTGGACAGGGATAGCAATCAGCCCCAGCATTTT

J: TRBJ2-1
D: TRBD2
V: TRBV5-5
size: .
CDR3: CASSLQDSGSSYNEQFF
DNA: TGTGCCAGCAGCTTGCAGGATAGCGGGAGCTCCTACAATGAGCAGTTCTTC

J: TRBJ1-2
D: TRBD1
V: TRBV29-1
size: .
CDR3: CSVEDWDRGNSGYTF
DNA: TGCAGCGTTGAAGACTGGGACAGGGGAAATTCAGGCTACACCTTC

J: TRBJ2-1
D: .
V: TRBV7-6
size: .
CDR3: CASSLGPLSQGGPNEQFF
DNA: TGTGCCAGCAGCTTAGGCCCCTTAAGTCAGGGCGGCCCCAATGAGCAGTTCTTC

J: TRBJ2-7
D: TRBD2
V: TRBV19
size: .
CDR3: CASSPSSGSNEQYF
DNA: TGTGCCAGTAGTCCGTCTAGCGGGAGCAACGAGCAGTACTTC

J: TRBJ2-7
D: .
V: TRBV19
size: .
CDR3: CASSIGGPPYEQYF
DNA: TGTGCCAGTAGTATCGGGGGACCTCCTTACGAGCAGTACTTC

J: TRBJ1-1
D: .
V: TRBV19
size: .
CDR3: CATSGLNTEAFF
DNA: TGTGCCACCTCAGGTCTGAACACTGAAGCTTTCTTT

J: TRBJ2-1
D: .
V: TRBV30
size: .
CDR3: CAWAGSEQFF
DNA: TGTGCCTGGGCTGGCAGTGAGCAGTTCTTC

J: TRBJ2-6
D: TRBD1
V: TRBV4-1
size: .
CDR3: CASSHWTGVKGANVLTF
DNA: TGCGCCAGCAGCCACTGGACAGGGGTAAAGGGGGCCAACGTCCTGACTTTC

J: TRBJ1-1
D: TRBD1
V: TRBV29-1
size: .
CDR3: CSVHVDRGSAEAFF
DNA: TGCAGCGTACACGTAGACAGGGGTTCGGCTGAAGCTTTCTTT

J: TRBJ1-5
D: .
V: TRBV27
size: .
CDR3: CASAARASNQPQHF
DNA: TGTGCCAGCGCAGCGAGGGCCTCCAATCAGCCCCAGCATTTT

J: TRBJ2-1
D: .
V: TRBV7-9
size: .
CDR3: CASSWSSYNEQFF
DNA: TGTGCCAGCAGCTGGTCTAGTTACAATGAGCAGTTCTTC

J: TRBJ1-1
D: TRBD1
V: TRBV30
size: .
CDR3: CAWSAGQTNTEAFF
DNA: TGTGCCTGGAGCGCGGGACAGACGAACACTGAAGCTTTCTTT

J: TRBJ2-7
D: .
V: TRBV6-6
size: .
CDR3: CASSFRPITYYEQYF
DNA: TGTGCCAGCAGTTTCAGGCCAATAACCTACTACGAGCAGTACTTC

J: TRBJ1-1
D: .
V: TRBV27
size: .
CDR3: CASSLSSPHPTGDTEAFF
DNA: TGTGCCAGCAGTTTATCGTCCCCCCACCCCACGGGAGACACTGAAGCTTTCTTT

J: TRBJ1-5
D: TRBD1
V: TRBV9
size: once
CDR3: CASSAGGSNQPQHF
DNA: TGTGCCAGCAGCGCAGGGGGAAGCAATCAGCCCCAGCATTTT

J: TRBJ1-2
D: .
V: TRBV19
size: .
CDR3: CASSYAGNGYTF
DNA: TGTGCCAGTAGTTATGCAGGGAATGGCTACACCTTC

J: TRBJ2-7
D: .
V: TRBV30
size: .
CDR3: CAWSVGHDYEQYF
DNA: TGTGCCTGGAGTGTAGGACACGACTACGAGCAGTACTTC

J: TRBJ1-3
D: .
V: TRBV11-2
size: .
CDR3: CASSLEAFSGNTIYF
DNA: TGTGCCAGCAGCTTAGAGGCCTTCTCTGGAAACACCATATATTTT

J: TRBJ2-6
D: .
V: TRBV5-6
size: few
CDR3: CASSFDGGYSGANVLTF
DNA: TGTGCCAGCAGCTTCGATGGGGGCTACTCTGGGGCCAACGTCCTGACTTTC

J: TRBJ1-1
D: .
V: TRBV6-1
size: few
CDR3: CASSETGAGAEAFF
DNA: TGTGCCAGCAGTGAGACGGGGGCGGGGGCTGAAGCTTTCTTT

J: TRBJ2-5
D: .
V: TRBV7-9
size: .
CDR3: CASSLAEETQYF
DNA: TGTGCCAGCAGCTTAGCGGAGGAGACCCAGTACTTC

J: TRBJ1-4
D: TRBD1
V: TRBV7-2
size: .
CDR3: CASSRQTGEGEKLFF
DNA: TGTGCCAGCAGCCGCCAGACAGGGGAGGGTGAAAAACTGTTTTTT

J: TRBJ1-5
D: TRBD1
V: TRBV15
size: .
CDR3: CATSRVGTGYYQPQHF
DNA: TGTGCCACCAGCAGAGTAGGGACAGGGTATTATCAGCCCCAGCATTTT

J: TRBJ2-4
D: .
V: TRBV30
size: .
CDR3: CAWSVLAKNIQYF
DNA: TGTGCCTGGAGTGTACTAGCCAAAAACATTCAGTACTTC

J: TRBJ1-2
D: .
V: TRBV19
size: .
CDR3: CASSIGGAYGYTF
DNA: TGTGCCAGTAGTATCGGGGGGGCCTATGGCTACACCTTC

J: TRBJ2-5
D: TRBD1
V: TRBV9
size: .
CDR3: CASSGQGQETQYF
DNA: TGTGCCAGCTCAGGACAGGGTCAAGAGACCCAGTACTTC

J: TRBJ1-2
D: .
V: TRBV25-1
size: .
CDR3: CASIPSGDGGYGYTF
DNA: TGTGCCAGCATCCCGTCCGGGGACGGGGGGTATGGCTACACCTTC

J: TRBJ2-7
D: .
V: TRBV6-1
size: .
CDR3: CASSPSTGHAYEQYF
DNA: TGTGCCAGCAGTCCAAGCACAGGGCACGCCTACGAGCAGTACTTC

J: TRBJ2-1
D: TRBD1
V: TRBV5-1
size: .
CDR3: CASSSTGVYNEQFF
DNA: TGCGCCAGCAGCAGTACAGGGGTCTACAATGAGCAGTTCTTC

J: TRBJ2-3
D: .
V: TRBV30
size: .
CDR3: CAWTSLRDTQYF
DNA: TGTGCCTGGACTAGCCTGCGCGATACGCAGTATTTT

J: TRBJ1-5
D: TRBD1
V: TRBV6-1
size: .
CDR3: CASKKQGIANQPQHF
DNA: TGTGCCAGCAAAAAACAGGGGATCGCGAATCAGCCCCAGCATTTT

J: TRBJ2-1
D: .
V: TRBV7-9
size: .
CDR3: CASSSGLSYNEQFF
DNA: TGTGCCAGCAGCTCAGGACTTTCCTACAATGAGCAGTTCTTC

J: TRBJ2-1
D: .
V: TRBV7-2
size: once
CDR3: CASSFPSAAAYNEQFF
DNA: TGTGCCAGCAGCTTCCCCTCCGCGGCGGCCTACAATGAGCAGTTCTTC

J: TRBJ2-7
D: TRBD2
V: TRBV5-6
size: .
CDR3: CASSLGGAGAFYEQYF
DNA: TGTGCCAGCAGCTTGGGTGGGGCGGGAGCGTTCTACGAGCAGTACTTC

J: TRBJ2-1
D: .
V: TRBV6-1
size: .
CDR3: CASSEAFGSAYNEQFF
DNA: TGTGCCAGCAGTGAAGCGTTCGGGTCTGCCTACAATGAGCAGTTCTTC

J: TRBJ1-1
D: .
V: TRBV27
size: .
CDR3: CASSLWGDGEAFF
DNA: TGTGCCAGCAGTTTATGGGGAGACGGTGAAGCTTTCTTT

J: TRBJ1-5
D: .
V: TRBV5-4
size: .
CDR3: CASSFGDQPQHF
DNA: TGTGCCAGCAGCTTTGGAGATCAGCCCCAGCATTTT

J: TRBJ2-2
D: .
V: TRBV13
size: .
CDR3: CASPGTSNTGELFF
DNA: TGTGCCAGCCCCGGGACTTCCAACACCGGGGAGCTGTTTTTT

J: TRBJ1-2
D: .
V: TRBV9
size: .
CDR3: CASSPGDTYGYTF
DNA: TGTGCCAGCAGCCCTGGGGACACCTATGGCTACACCTTC

J: TRBJ2-5
D: TRBD2
V: TRBV28
size: .
CDR3: CASSGTSGGGSETQYF
DNA: TGTGCCAGCAGCGGGACTAGCGGGGGGGGAAGTGAGACCCAGTACTTC

J: TRBJ2-3
D: .
V: TRBV27
size: .
CDR3: CASSPGERTDTQYF
DNA: TGTGCCAGCAGCCCGGGGGAGAGGACAGATACGCAGTATTTT

J: TRBJ2-1
D: .
V: TRBV30
size: .
CDR3: CAWSVGGGDEQFF
DNA: TGTGCCTGGAGTGTGGGGGGAGGCGATGAGCAGTTCTTC

J: TRBJ2-3
D: TRBD2
V: TRBV19
size: .
CDR3: CASTSSGGFTDTQYF
DNA: TGTGCCAGTACGTCTAGCGGGGGTTTCACAGATACGCAGTATTTT

J: TRBJ2-7
D: .
V: TRBV15
size: once
CDR3: CATRQGTGYEQYF
DNA: TGTGCCACCAGGCAGGGAACGGGCTACGAGCAGTACTTC

J: TRBJ2-3
D: TRBD2
V: TRBV19
size: .
CDR3: CASSPGTSGYRTQYF
DNA: TGTGCCAGTAGTCCCGGGACTAGCGGATATCGTACGCAGTATTTT

J: TRBJ1-4
D: .
V: TRBV7-6
size: .
CDR3: CASRVSQATNEKLFF
DNA: TGTGCCAGCAGGGTGTCACAGGCAACTAATGAAAAACTGTTTTTT